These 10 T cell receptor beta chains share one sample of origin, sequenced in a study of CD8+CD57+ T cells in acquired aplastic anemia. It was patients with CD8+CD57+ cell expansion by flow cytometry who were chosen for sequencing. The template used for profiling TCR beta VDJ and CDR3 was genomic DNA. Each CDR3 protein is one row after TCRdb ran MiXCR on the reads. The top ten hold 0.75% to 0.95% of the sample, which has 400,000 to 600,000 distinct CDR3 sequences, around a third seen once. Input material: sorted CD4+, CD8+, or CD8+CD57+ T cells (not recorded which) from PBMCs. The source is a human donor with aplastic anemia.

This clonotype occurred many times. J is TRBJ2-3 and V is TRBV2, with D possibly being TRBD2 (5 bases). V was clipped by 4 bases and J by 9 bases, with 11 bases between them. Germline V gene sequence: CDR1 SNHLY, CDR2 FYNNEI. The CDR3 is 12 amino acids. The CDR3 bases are TGTGCCAGCAGTGTTCGGGGTCTGACGCAGTATTTT. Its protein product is CASSVRGLTQYF.

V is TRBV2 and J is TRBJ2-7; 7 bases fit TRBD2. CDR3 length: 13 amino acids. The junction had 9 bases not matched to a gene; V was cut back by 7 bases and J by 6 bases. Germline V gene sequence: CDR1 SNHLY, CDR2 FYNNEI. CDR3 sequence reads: CASTPTGLVEQYF. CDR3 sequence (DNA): TGTGCCAGCACCCCGACCGGACTAGTCGAGCAGTACTTC.

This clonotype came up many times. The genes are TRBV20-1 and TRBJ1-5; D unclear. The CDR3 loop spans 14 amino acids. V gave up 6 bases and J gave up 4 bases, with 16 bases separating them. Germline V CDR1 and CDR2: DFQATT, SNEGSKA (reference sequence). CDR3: CSAQLGAPNQPQHF. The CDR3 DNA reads TGCAGTGCCCAGTTGGGCGCCCCTAATCAGCCCCAGCATTTT.

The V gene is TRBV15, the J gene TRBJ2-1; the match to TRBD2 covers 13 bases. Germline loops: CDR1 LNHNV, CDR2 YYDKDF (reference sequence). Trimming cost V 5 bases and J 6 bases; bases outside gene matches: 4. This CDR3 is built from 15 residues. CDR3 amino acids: CATSPTSGRANEQFF. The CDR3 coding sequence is TGTGCCACCAGCCCTACTAGCGGGAGGGCCAATGAGCAGTTCTTC. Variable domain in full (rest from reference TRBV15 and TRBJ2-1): DAMVIQNPRYQVTQFGKPVTLSCSQTLNHNVMYWYQQKSSQAPKLLFHYYDKDFNNEADTPDNFQSRRPNTSFCFLDIRSPGLGDTAMYLCATSPTSGRANEQFFGPGTRLTVL.

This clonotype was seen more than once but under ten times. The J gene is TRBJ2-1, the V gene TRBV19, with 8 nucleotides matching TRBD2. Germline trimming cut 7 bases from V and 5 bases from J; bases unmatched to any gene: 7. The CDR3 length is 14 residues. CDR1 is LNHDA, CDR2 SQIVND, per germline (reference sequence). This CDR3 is CASKATSGNNEQFF. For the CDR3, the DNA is TGTGCCAGTAAAGCCACTAGCGGTAACAATGAGCAGTTCTTC.

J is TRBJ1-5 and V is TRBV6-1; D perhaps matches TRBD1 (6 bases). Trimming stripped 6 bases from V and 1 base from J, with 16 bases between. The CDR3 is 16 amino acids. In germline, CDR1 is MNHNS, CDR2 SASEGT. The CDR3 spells CASRGGEGGSNQPQHF. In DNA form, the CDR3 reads TGTGCCAGCAGAGGAGGTGAAGGGGGGAGCAATCAGCCCCAGCATTTT.

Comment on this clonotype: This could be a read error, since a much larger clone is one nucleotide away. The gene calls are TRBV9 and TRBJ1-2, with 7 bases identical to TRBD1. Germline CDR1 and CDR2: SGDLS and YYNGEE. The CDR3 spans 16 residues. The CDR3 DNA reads TGTGCCAGCAGCCCGCGGGACAGACTGGCTAACTATGGCTACGCCTTC. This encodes CASSPRDRLANYGYAF.

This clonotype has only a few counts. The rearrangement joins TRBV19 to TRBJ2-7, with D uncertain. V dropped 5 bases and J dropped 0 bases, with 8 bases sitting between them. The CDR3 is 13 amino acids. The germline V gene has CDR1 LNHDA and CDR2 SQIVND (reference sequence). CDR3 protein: CASSGHLSYEQYF. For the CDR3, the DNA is TGTGCCAGTAGTGGTCACCTCTCCTACGAGCAGTACTTC.

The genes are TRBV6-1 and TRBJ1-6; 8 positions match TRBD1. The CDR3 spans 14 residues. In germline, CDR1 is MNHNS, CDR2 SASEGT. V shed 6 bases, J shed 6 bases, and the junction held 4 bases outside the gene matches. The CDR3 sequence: CASRGTGLNSPLHF. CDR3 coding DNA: TGTGCCAGCAGGGGGACAGGACTTAATTCACCCCTCCACTTT.

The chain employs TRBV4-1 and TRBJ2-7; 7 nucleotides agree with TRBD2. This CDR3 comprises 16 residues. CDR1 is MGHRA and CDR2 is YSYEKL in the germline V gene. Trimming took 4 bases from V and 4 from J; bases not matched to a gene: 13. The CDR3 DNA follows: TGCGCCAGCAGCCCCATTCCCCGGGGCGGGGGTTACGAGCAGTACTTC. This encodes CASSPIPRGGGYEQYF.